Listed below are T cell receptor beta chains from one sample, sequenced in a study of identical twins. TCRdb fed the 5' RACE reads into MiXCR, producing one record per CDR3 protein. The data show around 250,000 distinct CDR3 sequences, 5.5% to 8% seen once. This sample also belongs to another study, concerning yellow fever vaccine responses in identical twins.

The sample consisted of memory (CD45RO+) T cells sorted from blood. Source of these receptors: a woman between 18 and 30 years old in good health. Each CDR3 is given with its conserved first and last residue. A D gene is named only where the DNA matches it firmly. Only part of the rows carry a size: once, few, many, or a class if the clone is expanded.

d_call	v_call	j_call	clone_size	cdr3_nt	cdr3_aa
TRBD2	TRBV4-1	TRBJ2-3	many	TGCGCCAGCAGCCGACTAGCGGGGGGCATCCCAGATACGCAGTATTTT	CASSRLAGGIPDTQYF
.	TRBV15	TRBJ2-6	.	TGTGCCACCTCAATTCTTACTGGGGCCAACGTCCTGACTTTC	CATSILTGANVLTF
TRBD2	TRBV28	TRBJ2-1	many	TGTGCCAGCAGGCGGGAGTACCCCTACAATGAGCAGTTCTTC	CASRREYPYNEQFF
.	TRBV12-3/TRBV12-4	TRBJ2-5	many	TGTGCCAGCAGCCTTCGCATACCTAACCAAGAGACCCAGTACTTC	CASSLRIPNQETQYF
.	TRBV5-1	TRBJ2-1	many	TGCGCCAGCAGCTTGGCTCTAGCGTTGGGTGAGCAGTTCTTC	CASSLALALGEQFF
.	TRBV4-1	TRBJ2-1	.	TGCGCCAGCAGCCAAGACGGAGGGACCCACAATGAGCAGTTCTTC	CASSQDGGTHNEQFF
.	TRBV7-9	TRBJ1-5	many	TGTGCCAGCAGCTTAGGGGGCGTCTGGCAGCCCCAGCATTTT	CASSLGGVWQPQHF
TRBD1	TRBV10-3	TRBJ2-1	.	TGTGCCATCGGGGAACAGGGGGTGGCAAATGAGCAGTTCTTC	CAIGEQGVANEQFF
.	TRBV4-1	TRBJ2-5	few	TGCGCCAGCAGCCAAGGGGCTGGGGGGGCACCCTCCCAAGAGACCCAGTACTTC	CASSQGAGGAPSQETQYF
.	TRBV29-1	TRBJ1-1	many	TGCAGCGTTGAGGGGGCCGAGGATGGATTAGATGAAGCTTTCTTT	CSVEGAEDGLDEAFF
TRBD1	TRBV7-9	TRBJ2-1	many	TGTGCCAGCAGCACCCGGCCCGGGACAGGGGTAATCGATGAGCAGTTCTTC	CASSTRPGTGVIDEQFF
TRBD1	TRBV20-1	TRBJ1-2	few	TGCAGTGCTAGAGGAGATCAGGGGGCTTTTGGCTACACCTTC	CSARGDQGAFGYTF
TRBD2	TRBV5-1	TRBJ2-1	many	TGCGCCAGCAGCACCCGGACTAGCGGTTACAATGAGCAGTTCTTC	CASSTRTSGYNEQFF
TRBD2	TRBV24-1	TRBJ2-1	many	TGTGCCACCAGTGATCCTAGCGGCAATATGGACAATGAGCAGTTCTTC	CATSDPSGNMDNEQFF
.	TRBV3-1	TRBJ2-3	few	TGTGCCAGCAGCCAAGATCGCGTCCAACTAGTAGATACGCAGTATTTT	CASSQDRVQLVDTQYF
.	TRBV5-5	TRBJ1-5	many	TGTGCCAGCAGCTTGGCGGGTAGCAATCAGCCCCAGCATTTT	CASSLAGSNQPQHF
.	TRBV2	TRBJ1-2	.	TGTGCCAGCAGTGAATCGCTCTATGGCTACACCTTC	CASSESLYGYTF
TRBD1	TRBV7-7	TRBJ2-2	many	TGTGCCAGCAGCATAGGACAGGGATCCACCGGGGAGCTGTTTTTT	CASSIGQGSTGELFF
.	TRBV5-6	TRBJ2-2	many	TGTGCCAGCAGCTACACGGTCAACACCGGGGAGCTGTTTTTT	CASSYTVNTGELFF
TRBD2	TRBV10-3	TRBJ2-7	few	TGTGCCATCAGTGAGTCTCAGCGGGGAGTTGGTATGGTATCTTACGAGCAGTACTTC	CAISESQRGVGMVSYEQYF
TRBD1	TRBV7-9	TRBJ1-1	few	TGTGCCAGCGACAGGGGGTTGGACACTGAAGCTTTCTTT	CASDRGLDTEAFF
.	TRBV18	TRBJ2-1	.	TGTGCCAGCTCAACCCAGCCACAACAGAACAATGAGCAGTTCTTC	CASSTQPQQNNEQFF
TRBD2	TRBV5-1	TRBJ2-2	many	TGCGCCAGCAGCTTGAGTAGCGGGGTAACTGGGACCGGGGAGCTGTTTTTT	CASSLSSGVTGTGELFF
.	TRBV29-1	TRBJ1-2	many	TGCAGCACGATAGCTAACTATGGCTACACCTTC	CSTIANYGYTF
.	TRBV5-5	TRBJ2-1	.	TGTGCCAGCAGCTTGGTGGCGGAATTATACAATGAGCAGTTCTTC	CASSLVAELYNEQFF
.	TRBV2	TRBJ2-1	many	TGTGCCAGCAGAGGGTGGAATGAGCAGTTCTTC	CASRGWNEQFF
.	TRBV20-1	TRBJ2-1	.	TGCAGTTCTCTAGCGGACAGGGAAAATGAGCAGTTCTTC	CSSLADRENEQFF
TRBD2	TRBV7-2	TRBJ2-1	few	TGTGCCAGCAGCTTTAGCGGGACCCACTACAATGAGCAGTTCTTC	CASSFSGTHYNEQFF
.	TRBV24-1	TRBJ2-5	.	TGTGCCACCAGTTACTCCAGTGGGGCCCAGTACTTC	CATSYSSGAQYF
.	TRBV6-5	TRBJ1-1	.	TGTGCCAGCAGTTACTCACAGGGTCGCACTGAAGCTTTCTTT	CASSYSQGRTEAFF
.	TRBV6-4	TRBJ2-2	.	TGTGCCAGCAGTGACGGAGGGGGCACCGGGGAGCTGTTTTTT	CASSDGGGTGELFF
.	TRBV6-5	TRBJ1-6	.	TGTGCCAGCGGCCTTGGGACTGGTCCCCTCCACTTT	CASGLGTGPLHF
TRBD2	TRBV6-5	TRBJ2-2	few	TGTGCCAGCAGTTACCGGACTAGCGGGAGGGGAGATCGAGCCGGGGAGCTGTTTTTT	CASSYRTSGRGDRAGELFF
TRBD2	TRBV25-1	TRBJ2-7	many	TGTGCCAGCAGTGGCTCGGGACTAGCGGGTTACGAGCAGTACTTC	CASSGSGLAGYEQYF
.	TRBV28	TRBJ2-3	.	TGTGCCAGCAGTCCCCAGCCGGGCAGGGGCCCCACAGATACGCAGTATTTT	CASSPQPGRGPTDTQYF
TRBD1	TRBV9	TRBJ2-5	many	TGTGCCAGCAGCCCCTCCGGGACAGGAGGAGAGACCCAGTACTTC	CASSPSGTGGETQYF
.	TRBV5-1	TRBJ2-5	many	TGCGCCAGCAGCTTGGCCGTCGGGACCCAAGAGACCCAGTACTTC	CASSLAVGTQETQYF
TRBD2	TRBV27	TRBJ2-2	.	TGTGCCAGCAGTTTATCAGCGGGGGGCACCGGGGAGCTGTTTTTT	CASSLSAGGTGELFF
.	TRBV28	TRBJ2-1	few	TGTGCCAGCAGTTCACAGGGCTTGCGGTACAATGAGCAGTTCTTC	CASSSQGLRYNEQFF
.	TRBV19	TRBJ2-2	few	TGTGCCAGCCTTAGCCAAGCGGGCACCGGGGAGCTGTTTTTT	CASLSQAGTGELFF
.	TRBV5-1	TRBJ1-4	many	TGCGCCAGCAGCTTGCGAGGCGCGTCCACCTTTGGAAAACTGTTTTTT	CASSLRGASTFGKLFF
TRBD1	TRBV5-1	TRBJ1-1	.	TGCGCCAGCAGCTCGGACAGGGGAGTTTCTGAAGCTTTCTTT	CASSSDRGVSEAFF